This T cell receptor beta chain stems from a study of T cell responses to AZD1222 COVID-19 vaccine. As concerns this clone: Its antigen remains unidentified.

Assay: immunoSEQ multiplex PCR; the TCRdb copy retains only in-frame clones and omits some. The table lists some 95,000 clones, roughly 89% of them singletons. The junction had 10 bases not matched to a gene; V was cut back by 4 bases and J by 4 bases. From germline, CDR1 is PRHDT and CDR2 FYEKMQ (reference sequence). This CDR3 comprises 16 residues. Points from the study as a whole: In a largely white British group with more females than males, clonal diversity was possibly underestimated.

Source: peripheral blood, taken on day 0 of MenACWY control vaccination. The chain has TRBV13 and TRBJ2-7; 10 nucleotides line up with TRBD1. The TCR sequence derives from an adult in good health. The CDR3 DNA follows: TGTGCCAGCAGCTCGGGATGGACAGGGGGAATATACGAGCAGTACTTC. Translating gives CASSSGWTGGIYEQYF. The full variable domain, completed using reference TRBV13 and TRBJ2-7, is AAGVIQSPRHLIKEKRETATLKCYPIPRHDTVYWYQQGPGQDPQFLISFYEKMQSDKGSIPDRFSAQQFSDYHSELNMSSLELGDSALYFCASSSGWTGGIYEQYFGPGTRLTVT.